One and the same sample provided the 29 T cell receptor beta chains below, sequenced in a study of cytomegalovirus exposure and HLA in healthy donors. 60 Vbeta and 13 Jbeta primers were used in PCR. The table came from immunoSEQ multiplex PCR; TCRdb's copy has only in-frame clones and leaves some out. This sample has about 120,000 clones, with approximately 76% found just once. Material: PBMCs. These receptors originate from a man aged 50 to 59 in good health and CMV-seropositive.

This chain joins TRBV5-1 and TRBJ2-2; 8 positions agree with TRBD1. The germline gives CDR1 SGHRS, CDR2 YFSETQ. The CDR3 loop spans 13 amino acids. Unmatched junction bases numbered 4, after V lost 2 bases and J lost 10 bases. CDR3 protein: CASSFYRGKELFF. The CDR3 DNA sequence: TGCGCCAGCAGCTTTTACAGGGGGAAGGAGCTGTTTTTT. The full variable domain, in which reference TRBV5-1 and TRBJ2-2 provide the parts outside the CDR3, is KAGVTQTPRYLIKTRGQQVTLSCSPISGHRSVSWYQQTPGQGLQFLFEYFSETQRNKGNFPGRFSGRQFSNSRSEMNVSTLELGDSALYLCASSFYRGKELFFGEGSRLTVL.

This sequence joins TRBV19 and TRBJ2-2, with D possibly being TRBD1 (5 bases). Germline V gene lookup returns CDR1 LNHDA and CDR2 SQIVND (reference sequence). The CDR3 is 13 amino acids. The V gene lost 11 bases and the J gene lost 9 bases, with 19 bases spanning the gap. The CDR3 DNA reads as TGTGCCTCGTCCAAAAGGGGCATCAGGGAGCTGTTTTTT. It specifies CASSKRGIRELFF.

This chain links TRBV19 with TRBJ2-3, with D perhaps TRBD2 (5 bases). The V and J ends lost 7 bases and 1 base respectively, with 12 bases between them. CDR1 and CDR2 from the germline V gene are LNHDA and SQIVND (reference sequence). CDR3 length equals 14 residues. CDR3 DNA: TGTGCCAGTACTCTAGCCGGGGGCACAGATACGCAGTATTTT. It is translated as CASTLAGGTDTQYF.

This clone was observed a handful of times. The CDR3 is CASSDRMSYGYTF. CDR3 in DNA: TGTGCCAGCAGCGACAGAATGTCCTATGGCTACACCTTC. The rearrangement uses TRBV9 and TRBJ1-2, with D unclear. Germline values: CDR1 SGDLS, CDR2 YYNGEE. There are 13 residues in the CDR3. The ends were cut back, 3 bases at V and 4 bases at J, with 10 bases in the middle.

CDR3 DNA sequence: TGTGCCACCAGCAGAGGTGGCCCATGGAATGAAAAACTGTTTTTT. Protein sequence: CATSRGGPWNEKLFF. V is TRBV15 and J is TRBJ1-4; D unclear. The CDR3 spans 15 residues. V lost 1 base to trimming and J lost 5 bases, with 11 bases between them. Germline V lookup: CDR1 LNHNV, CDR2 YYDKDF (reference sequence).

The chain recombines TRBV14 with TRBJ2-1, with 7 bases aligning to TRBD2. Looked up from germline, CDR1 is SGHDN and CDR2 is FVKESK. The CDR3 has 13 residues. The V gene end was trimmed by 3 bases and the J gene end by 9 bases; junction bases not matched to a gene: 5. Here the CDR3 DNA reads TGTGCCAGCAGCCAGGGGGGGTGGAGTGAGCAGTTCTTC. It yields the protein CASSQGGWSEQFF. Full variable domain (missing parts from reference TRBV14 and TRBJ2-1): EAGVTQFPSHSVIEKGQTVTLRCDPISGHDNLYWYRRVMGKEIKFLLHFVKESKQDESGMPNNRFLAERTGGTYSTLKVQPAELEDSGVYFCASSQGGWSEQFFGPGTRLTVL.

This clone was counted between two and nine times. J is TRBJ2-2 and V is TRBV11-2; D might be TRBD1 (6 bases). The V end was cut by 4 bases, the J end by 1 base, with 13 bases between. This CDR3 comprises 16 residues. In germline, CDR1 is SGHAT, CDR2 FQNNGV. In DNA form, the CDR3 reads TGTGCCAGCAGCTACAGACAGGAGTTGAACACCGGGGAGCTGTTTTTT. Translating gives CASSYRQELNTGELFF.

The rearrangement uses TRBV5-5 and TRBJ1-1; D is unresolved. Looked up from germline, CDR1 is SGHKS and CDR2 is YYEKEE (reference sequence). The germline V and J ends were trimmed by 2 bases and 8 bases, with 10 bases remaining between them. This CDR3 has 12 residues. CDR3 coding DNA: TGTGCCAGCAGCTTAGCGGAGGTAGAAGCTTTCTTT. It codes for CASSLAEVEAFF.

The CDR3 here is CASKDRHNTEAFF. The CDR3 nucleotides read TGTGCCAGTAAAGACAGACACAACACTGAAGCTTTCTTT. This chain joins TRBV19 and TRBJ1-1; weak D call: TRBD1 (5 bases). From germline, CDR1 is LNHDA and CDR2 SQIVND (reference sequence). This CDR3 is 13 amino acids long. The V end was cut by 7 bases, the J end by 2 bases, with 11 bases between. Full variable domain (rest looked up from reference TRBV19 and TRBJ1-1): DGGITQSPKYLFRKEGQNVTLSCEQNLNHDAMYWYRQDPGQGLRLIYYSQIVNDFQKGDIAEGYSVSREKKESFPLTVTSAQKNPTAFYLCASKDRHNTEAFFGQGTRLTVV.

The chain carries TRBV7-8 and TRBJ2-7, with TRBD1 matching over 7 bases. Germline V gene lookup returns CDR1 SGHVS and CDR2 FQNEAQ. The CDR3 contains 14 residues. With 0 bases clipped from V and 4 bases from J, the junction kept 3 bases outside the gene matches. The CDR3, as DNA: TGTGCCAGCAGCTTAGCGGCAGGGGGTTACGAGCAGTACTTC. Amino acids: CASSLAAGGYEQYF.

The V and J genes are TRBV7-7 and TRBJ2-1, with D possibly TRBD1 on 6 matching bases. This CDR3 is 13 amino acids long. V gave up 2 bases and J gave up 10 bases, with 12 bases separating them. Looked up from germline, CDR1 is SSHAT and CDR2 is FNYEAQ (reference sequence). CDR3 amino acids: CASSLNQGTEQFF. In DNA form, the CDR3 reads TGTGCCAGCAGCTTAAACCAGGGGACAGAGCAGTTCTTC.

The chain employs TRBV18 and TRBJ1-4, with 11 bases fitting TRBD1. J lost 8 bases, V lost 3 bases, and 11 bases had no gene match. The CDR3 loop spans 17 amino acids. In germline, CDR1 is KGHSH, CDR2 LQKENI. CDR3 nucleotides: TGTGCCAGCTCACCTTCTACCCGGACAGGGGGCTACGAAAAACTGTTTTTT. This encodes CASSPSTRTGGYEKLFF.

The J gene is TRBJ1-4, the V gene TRBV2; 7 bases fit TRBD1. J was trimmed by 3 bases and V by 3 bases; bases with no gene match: 4. Germline V gene lookup returns CDR1 SNHLY and CDR2 FYNNEI. CDR3 length: 15 amino acids. Here the CDR3 DNA reads TGTGCCAGCAGTGACAGGGGGTTAGCTAATGAAAAACTGTTTTTT. Translating it yields CASSDRGLANEKLFF. Using reference TRBV2 and TRBJ1-4 for the parts outside the CDR3, the full variable domain is EPEVTQTPSHQVTQMGQEVILRCVPISNHLYFYWYRQILGQKVEFLVSFYNNEISEKSEIFDDQFSVERPDGSNFTLKIRSTKLEDSAMYFCASSDRGLANEKLFFGSGTQLSVL.

This clone has only one observation. The chain is built from TRBV5-1 and TRBJ2-1, with 11 positions matching TRBD2. V shed 6 bases, J shed 4 bases, and the junction held 6 bases outside the gene matches. The CDR3 runs to 15 residues. From germline, CDR1 is SGHRS and CDR2 YFSETQ. CDR3 residues: CASTQTSGSYNEQFF. The CDR3 nucleotides read TGCGCCAGCACTCAAACTAGCGGGAGTTACAATGAGCAGTTCTTC.

This clone has a handful of counts. The chain combines TRBV4-1 with TRBJ2-3; 10 bases agree with TRBD1. The CDR3 sequence is 15 residues long. Looked up from germline, CDR1 is MGHRA and CDR2 is YSYEKL. The V and J ends lost 5 bases and 3 bases, in that order; junction bases with no gene match: 5. DNA of the CDR3: TGCGCCAGCAGCTGGCCGGGACAGGGGACAGATACGCAGTATTTT. This translates into CASSWPGQGTDTQYF.

The V gene is TRBV2, the J gene TRBJ2-7; TRBD1 matches 8 bases. Per germline, CDR1 SNHLY and CDR2 FYNNEI. V trimming: 6 bases; J trimming: 3 bases; junction bases outside the gene matches: 4. The CDR3 has 13 residues. The CDR3 is CASRDRVGYEQYF. CDR3 in DNA: TGTGCCAGCAGGGACAGGGTCGGCTACGAGCAGTACTTC.

The chain combines TRBV7-6 with TRBJ2-7; D is possibly TRBD2 (6 bases). The CDR3 is made up of 15 amino acids. The V gene's germline CDR1 is SGHVS and CDR2 FNYEAQ. Trimming pared 5 bases from V and 3 bases from J, leaving 17 bases between. The chain's CDR3 is CASSNLPSEGYEQYF. For the CDR3, the DNA is TGTGCCAGCAGCAACCTACCTAGCGAGGGCTACGAGCAGTACTTC.

J is TRBJ1-2 and V is TRBV5-4; 8 bases map to TRBD1. V shed 3 bases and J 2 bases; nucleotides not matched to a gene: 6. CDR3 length: 15 amino acids. The germline CDR1 and CDR2 sequences are SGHNT and YYREEE (reference sequence). CDR3 sequence: CASSSGGDLNYGYTF. CDR3 in DNA: TGTGCCAGCAGCTCAGGGGGCGACCTAAACTATGGCTACACCTTC.

The chain has TRBV12-5 and TRBJ1-5; 11 nucleotides line up with TRBD1. The CDR3 extends over 21 amino acids. Germline V gene lookup returns CDR1 LGHNT and CDR2 FRNRAP. With 2 bases clipped from V and 3 bases from J, the junction kept 18 bases outside the gene matches. CDR3 residues: CASGLISRDRGVPYINQPQHF. In DNA, the CDR3 is TGTGCTAGTGGTTTGATCTCCCGGGACAGGGGGGTTCCGTACATCAATCAGCCCCAGCATTTT.

This clone was seen a few times. CDR3 nucleotide sequence: TGTGCCAGCAGGCAGGGAGGGGAAAAACTGTTTTTT. Translation gives CASRQGGEKLFF. The V call is TRBV28, the J call TRBJ1-4; D is perhaps TRBD1 (5 bases). V lost 6 bases and J 8 bases, leaving 10 bases between the germline ends. The CDR3 spans 12 residues. Germline assignment: CDR1 MDHEN and CDR2 SYDVKM.

This chain uses TRBV27 with TRBJ1-3; unclear D gene. CDR1 MNHEY and CDR2 SMNVEV come from the germline V gene (reference sequence). Trimming took off 9 bases at V and 7 bases at J, with 31 bases between the two ends. This CDR3 spans 18 amino acids. The CDR3 nucleotides are TGTGCCAGGCCACCCAGTCTCGGGCCAGCACCCGGAGGTAACACCATATATTTT. Its translation is CARPPSLGPAPGGNTIYF.

The J gene is TRBJ1-2, the V gene TRBV7-9, with D unclear. This CDR3 has 12 amino acids. Germline V CDR1 and CDR2: SEHNR, FQNEAQ (reference sequence). The V end was cut by 5 bases, the J end by 7 bases, with 11 bases between. The DNA for the CDR3 is TGTGCCAGCAGCCTTCCAGATCGTGGCTACACCTTC. It codes for CASSLPDRGYTF.

CDR3 region: CATLSNSKETQYF. For the CDR3, the DNA is TGTGCCACTTTATCGAACAGCAAAGAGACCCAGTACTTC. The rearrangement links TRBV5-4 to TRBJ2-5; unclear D gene. The V and J ends lost 9 bases and 3 bases respectively, with 15 bases between them. Germline lookup yields CDR1 SGHNT and CDR2 YYREEE (reference sequence). The CDR3 has 13 residues.

The chain's CDR3 is CASSWGSGTSSYNEQFF. The DNA for the CDR3 is TGTGCCAGCAGTTGGGGAAGCGGTACTAGCTCCTACAATGAGCAGTTCTTC. The chain is built from TRBV28 and TRBJ2-1, with D perhaps TRBD2 (5 bases). CDR1 is MDHEN, CDR2 SYDVKM, per germline. The CDR3 contains 17 residues. The ends were cut back, 4 bases at V and 0 bases at J, with 16 bases in the middle.

A few counts support this clone. The CDR3 loop is CASTRGGRGHTEAFF. The CDR3 DNA reads as TGTGCCAGCACCCGAGGTGGCAGGGGGCACACTGAAGCTTTCTTT. The gene calls are TRBV6-1 and TRBJ1-1, with 8 bases aligning to TRBD1. CDR1 is MNHNS and CDR2 is SASEGT in the germline V gene. J was trimmed by 3 bases and V by 7 bases; bases with no gene match: 10. The CDR3 runs 15 residues.

CDR3 sequence: CASSLETSYSDEQFF. The CDR3 DNA sequence: TGCGCCAGCAGCTTGGAAACTAGCTACTCGGATGAGCAGTTCTTC. The chain has TRBV5-1 and TRBJ2-1; TRBD2 might be the D (6 bases). Per germline, CDR1 SGHRS and CDR2 YFSETQ. This CDR3 spans 15 amino acids. The V and J ends lost 0 bases and 8 bases respectively, with 15 bases between them.

The V and J genes are TRBV5-8 and TRBJ1-1; TRBD1 might be the D (5 bases). V lost 3 bases to trimming and J lost 6 bases, with 12 bases between them. Germline assignment: CDR1 SGHTS and CDR2 YDEGEE. The CDR3 runs to 13 residues. As DNA, the CDR3 is TGTGCCAGCAGCTGGGGGGGGGTGTCTGAAGCTTTCTTT. Protein product: CASSWGGVSEAFF.

This clone was observed a handful of times. For the CDR3, the DNA is TGCAGCGTTGACGCAGGGCCCAACTACGAGCAGTACTTC. It yields the protein CSVDAGPNYEQYF. The V and J genes are TRBV29-1 and TRBJ2-7; TRBD1 might be the D (5 bases). This CDR3 is built from 13 residues. Germline V CDR1 and CDR2: SQVTM, ANQGSEA. V was shortened by 3 bases and J by 3 bases, with 12 bases between the two germline ends.

This sequence joins TRBV2 and TRBJ1-1; 7 nucleotides line up with TRBD1. CDR1 and CDR2 (germline): SNHLY, FYNNEI. The length of the CDR3 is 16 residues. Trimming took 4 bases from V and 3 from J; bases not matched to a gene: 11. In nucleotides, the CDR3 is TGTGCCAGCAGTGGCTCCGGGGACAGAAGTTACACTGAAGCTTTCTTT. Its protein product is CASSGSGDRSYTEAFF.